The 17 T cell receptor beta chains below were found in one sample sequenced in a study of identical twins. TCRdb analysed the 5' RACE reads with MiXCR anew, one entry per CDR3 protein. The sample comprises hundreds of thousands of distinct CDR3 sequences, around 20% of which are singletons, and roughly 4% rests with the top ten. These data also formed part of another study, on T cells expressing NK-cell markers.

The sample taken for sequencing was PBMCs. These receptors all come from a young woman in good health.

This clonotype was detected many times. This chain uses TRBV7-2 with TRBJ2-5; 9 nucleotides agree with TRBD2. The CDR3 loop spans 15 amino acids. Trimming at V came to 2 bases and at J to 5 bases, leaving 6 bases not matched to a gene. Germline CDR1 and CDR2: SGHTA and FQGNSA. The CDR3 DNA follows: TGTGCCAGCAGCTTAAGTAGCGGGAGCTCGGAGACCCAGTACTTC. Its translation is CASSLSSGSSETQYF.

This clonotype occurred many times. This chain connects TRBV27 to TRBJ2-4; 7 bases line up with TRBD2. Germline V gene lookup returns CDR1 MNHEY and CDR2 SMNVEV (reference sequence). This CDR3 has 15 residues. V dropped 5 bases and J dropped 1; count of bases not matched to a gene: 5. The CDR3 loop reads CASSDGGTAKNIQYF. As DNA, the CDR3 is TGTGCCAGCAGTGACGGGGGGACGGCCAAAAACATTCAGTACTTC.

This chain links TRBV6-1 with TRBJ1-2; no clear D. The germline CDR1 and CDR2 sequences are MNHNS and SASEGT. CDR3 length equals 14 residues. Trimming removed 3 bases from V and 11 bases from J, with 19 bases in between. The CDR3 DNA follows: TGTGCCAGCAGTGACGTTCCGACTGATCCAAGGTACACCTTC. It codes for CASSDVPTDPRYTF.

The gene calls are TRBV5-1 and TRBJ2-3; the D gene could be TRBD1 or TRBD2 (6 bases each). V was pared by 4 bases and J by 4 bases, with 19 bases between. This CDR3 is built from 16 residues. Germline V gives CDR1 SGHRS, CDR2 YFSETQ. This chain's CDR3 is CASSEGPGARADTQYF. For the CDR3, the DNA is TGCGCCAGCAGCGAGGGCCCGGGGGCCAGGGCAGATACGCAGTATTTT.

The gene calls are TRBV20-1 and TRBJ2-5; D remains unclear. CDR1 DFQATT and CDR2 SNEGSKA come from the germline V gene (reference sequence). This CDR3 spans 16 amino acids. Trimming shortened V by 1 base and J by 4 bases, and 19 bases separated the two germline ends. The CDR3 sequence: CSARGNAQASPETQYF. Here the CDR3 DNA reads TGCAGTGCTAGAGGTAACGCCCAAGCATCACCAGAGACCCAGTACTTC.

The rearrangement uses TRBV6-5 and TRBJ2-1; 8 bases align to TRBD2. The V segment lost 2 bases and the J segment 7 bases; nucleotides outside the gene matches: 4. Germline V gene sequence: CDR1 MNHEY, CDR2 SVGAGI. The CDR3 is made up of 14 amino acids. This CDR3 reads CASSYRGGGNEQFF. The DNA of the CDR3 is TGTGCCAGCAGTTACCGGGGGGGAGGGAATGAGCAGTTCTTC.

V gene TRBV11-2 combines with J gene TRBJ2-7; D call uncertain. CDR1 and CDR2 (germline): SGHAT, FQNNGV. The CDR3 runs 13 residues. Trimming pared 4 bases from V and 3 bases from J, leaving 10 bases between. The CDR3 region has the DNA TGTGCCAGCAGCTCCCTTCGAGGCTACGAGCAGTACTTC. This gives the protein CASSSLRGYEQYF.

The gene calls are TRBV6-1 and TRBJ1-4, with TRBD1 as a possible D gene (5 bases). This CDR3 comprises 15 residues. Trimming took off 4 bases at V and 5 bases at J, with 14 bases between the two ends. CDR1 and CDR2 (germline): MNHNS, SASEGT. This CDR3 is CASSGPGRTNEKLFF. Here the CDR3 DNA reads TGTGCCAGCAGTGGACCCGGGAGGACAAATGAAAAACTGTTTTTT.

This clonotype showed up just a few times. V usage is TRBV7-3 and J usage is TRBJ2-1; 9 nucleotides agree with TRBD1. J was trimmed by 3 bases and V by 5 bases; bases with no gene match: 17. Germline values: CDR1 SGHTA, CDR2 FQGTGA. The length of the CDR3 is 19 residues. The CDR3 region has the DNA TGTGCCAGCAGCAGAACAGGGGGCGTAGGATGGGACATCTACAATGAGCAGTTCTTC. This gives the protein CASSRTGGVGWDIYNEQFF. The variable domain in full, with the rest retrieved from reference TRBV7-3 and TRBJ2-1, is GAGVSQTPSNKVTEKGKYVELRCDPISGHTALYWYRQSLGQGPEFLIYFQGTGAADDSGLPNDRFFAVRPEGSVSTLKIQRTERGDSAVYLCASSRTGGVGWDIYNEQFFGPGTRLTVL.

A few counts support this clonotype. The chain is built from TRBV19 and TRBJ2-4, with TRBD2 matching over 12 bases. Looked up from germline, CDR1 is LNHDA and CDR2 is SQIVND (reference sequence). The CDR3 contains 19 residues. The junction had 9 bases not matched to a gene; V was cut back by 3 bases and J by 0 bases. The CDR3 nucleotides read TGTGCCAGTAGTATCGGACTAGCGGGATATAATGGAGCCAAAAACATTCAGTACTTC. Its translation is CASSIGLAGYNGAKNIQYF.

The chain is built from TRBV20-1 and TRBJ2-5, with TRBD2 matching over 10 bases. The CDR3 is 18 residues long. The V gene end was trimmed by 0 bases and the J gene end by 1 base; junction bases not matched to a gene: 11. Germline V lookup: CDR1 DFQATT, CDR2 SNEGSKA (reference sequence). CDR3 coding DNA: TGCAGTGCTAGAGATCTCAGGGAGCGGGAGGGATCCCAAGAGACCCAGTACTTC. Its protein is CSARDLREREGSQETQYF.

The chain couples TRBV18 to TRBJ2-7, with D perhaps being TRBD1 or TRBD2 (5 bases each). The germline V gene has CDR1 KGHSH and CDR2 LQKENI. With 2 bases removed from V and 7 bases from J, the gap between germline ends came to 12 bases. This CDR3 spans 13 amino acids. Here the CDR3 DNA reads TGTGCCAGCTCACCAGGGGGTTTAGGGGAGCAGTACTTC. Translating it yields CASSPGGLGEQYF.

This clonotype was seen a handful of times. The V and J genes are TRBV27 and TRBJ2-2, with a tentative D call TRBD1 (6 bases). CDR3 length: 14 residues. CDR1 is MNHEY and CDR2 is SMNVEV in the germline V gene (reference sequence). Between the trimmed V and J ends, which lost 3 bases and 5 bases, there was a span of 10 bases. CDR3 amino acids: CASSFLGQTGELFF. CDR3 DNA sequence: TGTGCCAGCAGTTTCCTAGGACAGACCGGGGAGCTGTTTTTT.

This clonotype came up a few times. The gene calls are TRBV5-5 and TRBJ2-5; maybe TRBD1 (6 bases). CDR1 is SGHKS, CDR2 YYEKEE, per germline (reference sequence). With 2 bases removed from V and 7 bases from J, the gap between germline ends came to 15 bases. The CDR3 spans 14 residues. CDR3 sequence: CASSFGWLRGTQYF. The CDR3 region has the DNA TGTGCCAGCAGCTTTGGCTGGCTCAGGGGGACCCAGTACTTC. The full variable domain, its missing parts supplied by reference TRBV5-5 and TRBJ2-5, is DAGVTQSPTHLIKTRGQQVTLRCSPISGHKSVSWYQQVLGQGPQFIFQYYEKEERGRGNFPDRFSARQFPNYSSELNVNALLLGDSALYLCASSFGWLRGTQYFGPGTRLLVL.

The chain combines TRBV10-3 with TRBJ2-1; 15 nucleotides match TRBD2. V was pared by 10 bases and J by 5 bases, with 3 bases of the junction left unmatched. Germline lookup yields CDR1 ENHRY and CDR2 SYGVKD. The CDR3 is 14 amino acids. The CDR3 reads CATGLAGGNNEQFF. The CDR3 nucleotides are TGTGCCACCGGACTAGCGGGGGGGAACAATGAGCAGTTCTTC.

The chain carries TRBV3-1 and TRBJ1-2, with 9 bases identical to TRBD1. CDR3 length: 14 residues. V lost 4 bases, J lost 9 bases, and 9 bases stayed unmatched. The germline V gene has CDR1 LGHDT and CDR2 YNNKEL (reference sequence). CDR3 loop: CASSRWDRDSSYTF. The CDR3 DNA reads as TGTGCCAGCAGCCGGTGGGACAGGGACAGTAGCTACACCTTC.

The chain recombines TRBV7-3 with TRBJ2-3, with TRBD1 matching 10 bases. Germline V CDR1 and CDR2: SGHTA, FQGTGA. The CDR3 extends over 16 amino acids. Unmatched junction bases numbered 5, after V lost 4 bases and J lost 1 base. CDR3 DNA sequence: TGTGCCAGCAGCTCCACCGGGACAGGGGGCACAGATACGCAGTATTTT. Translating gives CASSSTGTGGTDTQYF.